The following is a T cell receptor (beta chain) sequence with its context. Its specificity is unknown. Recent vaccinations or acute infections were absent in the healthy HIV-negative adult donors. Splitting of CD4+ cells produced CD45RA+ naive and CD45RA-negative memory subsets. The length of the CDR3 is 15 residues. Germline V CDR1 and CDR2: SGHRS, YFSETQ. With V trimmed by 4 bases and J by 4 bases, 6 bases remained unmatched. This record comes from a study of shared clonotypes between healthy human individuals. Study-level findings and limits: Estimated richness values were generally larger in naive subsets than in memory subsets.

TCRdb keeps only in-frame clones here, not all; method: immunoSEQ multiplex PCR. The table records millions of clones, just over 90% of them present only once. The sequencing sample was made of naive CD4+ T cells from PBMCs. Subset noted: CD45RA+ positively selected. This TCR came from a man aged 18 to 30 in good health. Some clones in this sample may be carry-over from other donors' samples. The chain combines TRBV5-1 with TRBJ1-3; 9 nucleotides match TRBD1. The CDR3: CASSTGQGYGNTIYF. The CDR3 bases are TGCGCCAGCAGCACCGGACAGGGGTACGGAAACACCATATATTTT.